Presented here are 27 T cell receptor beta chains from one specimen sequenced in a study of T cells in Graves' hyperthyroidism and ophthalmopathy. TCR beta CDR3 region amplification was performed from RNA transcripts. TCR CDR3 regions were first amplified by RT-PCR with HTBI primers. From the multiplex PCR reads, TCRdb called clonotypes with MiXCR, one entry per CDR3 protein. The sample shows approximately 700,000 distinct CDR3 sequences, about 17% of them seen only once. The sequenced sample consisted of blood. All receptors derive from a man aged 18 to 30 with Graves' hyperthyroidism.

This clonotype has ten or more counts. The rearrangement links TRBV27 to TRBJ2-7; D unclear. CDR3 length equals 13 residues. From germline, CDR1 is MNHEY and CDR2 SMNVEV (reference sequence). V dropped 5 bases and J dropped 0 bases, with 8 bases sitting between them. The CDR3 spells CASSPSLSYEQYF. CDR3 coding DNA: TGTGCCAGCAGTCCCAGCCTCTCCTACGAGCAGTACTTC.

This clonotype was detected a few times. This chain joins TRBV30 and TRBJ1-2, with D unresolved. The CDR3 consists of 13 residues. Germline CDR1 and CDR2: GTSNPN and SVGIG (reference sequence). V was trimmed by 0 bases and J by 3 bases, leaving 8 bases between them. This CDR3 is CAWSVVRDYGYTF. CDR3 DNA sequence: TGTGCCTGGAGTGTTGTCAGAGACTATGGCTACACCTTC.

This clonotype showed up just a few times. The chain carries TRBV6-2 or TRBV6-3 and TRBJ2-5, with D possibly being TRBD1 (6 bases). Trimming cost V 7 bases and J 5 bases, with 20 bases left between them. The germline CDR1 and CDR2 sequences are MNHEY and SVGEGT. The CDR3 is 15 amino acids. In nucleotides, the CDR3 is TGTGCCAGCAAAAATCGGACAGATCCCCGGGAGACCCAGTACTTC. It translates to CASKNRTDPRETQYF.

This clonotype came up many times. This chain joins TRBV11-3 and TRBJ1-1; D not certain. The germline CDR1 and CDR2 sequences are SGHNT and YENEEA. This CDR3 contains 14 residues. V gave up 7 bases and J gave up 2 bases, with 14 bases separating them. The CDR3 protein is CASNLGPENTEAFF. In DNA form, the CDR3 reads TGTGCCAGCAACCTCGGACCGGAAAACACTGAAGCTTTCTTT.

In this sample, this clonotype turned up many times. The V gene is TRBV7-9, the J gene TRBJ2-1; TRBD2 agrees at 12 bases. CDR3 length: 17 residues. The V and J ends lost 7 bases and 8 bases, in that order; junction bases with no gene match: 15. The V gene's germline CDR1 is SEHNR and CDR2 FQNEAQ (reference sequence). The CDR3 protein is CASTTKLAGGPGDEQFF. In DNA, the CDR3 is TGTGCCAGCACCACAAAGCTAGCGGGAGGGCCTGGGGATGAGCAGTTCTTC.

This clonotype has a count of ten or more. V is TRBV15 and J is TRBJ2-5; 12 positions match TRBD2. Germline V CDR1 and CDR2: LNHNV, YYDKDF (reference sequence). There are 14 residues in the CDR3. V shed 8 bases, J shed 5 bases, and the junction held 6 bases outside the gene matches. The chain's CDR3 is CATQSSGRAETQYF. Written as DNA, the CDR3 is TGTGCCACCCAGTCTAGCGGGAGGGCCGAGACCCAGTACTTC.

The V gene is TRBV12-5, the J gene TRBJ2-2; weak D call: TRBD1 (6 bases). V lost 0 bases and J 3 bases, leaving 20 bases between the germline ends. This CDR3 comprises 19 residues. Germline CDR1 is LGHNT and CDR2 is FRNRAP. The CDR3 region is CASGLVSLSGDIYTGELFF. CDR3 DNA: TGTGCTAGTGGTTTGGTAAGCCTGTCTGGGGACATCTACACCGGGGAGCTGTTTTTT.

The genes are TRBV6-1 and TRBJ2-1; D uncertain. This CDR3 has 15 residues. The germline gives CDR1 MNHNS, CDR2 SASEGT. Trimming cost V 11 bases and J 7 bases, with 24 bases left between them. Here the CDR3 DNA reads TGTGCCGCCAGCAGAATGTCCAGCTCTGGGAATGAGCAGTTCTTC. Translated: CAASRMSSSGNEQFF.

Many counts were recorded for this clonotype. The chain couples TRBV20-1 to TRBJ1-5; D unclear. V lost 3 bases to trimming and J lost 0 bases, with 24 bases between them. Germline CDR1 reads DFQATT; CDR2 reads SNEGSKA (reference sequence). CDR3 size: 19 residues. The CDR3, as DNA: TGCAGTGCTAGGTCAGCTCGGTACCAGGTGAGGTATAGCAATCAGCCCCAGCATTTT. Translated: CSARSARYQVRYSNQPQHF.

This sequence joins TRBV24-1 and TRBJ1-2; 10 bases match TRBD1. This CDR3 is built from 14 residues. V shed 9 bases and J 3 bases; nucleotides not matched to a gene: 6. Germline V lookup: CDR1 KGHDR, CDR2 SFDVKD. CDR3 amino acids: CATRGQGRDYGYTF. Here the CDR3 DNA reads TGTGCCACCCGGGGACAGGGGAGAGACTATGGCTACACCTTC.

The table lists this clonotype with a few counts. This chain links TRBV7-9 with TRBJ2-4; D gene ambiguous. This CDR3 has 13 amino acids. Germline CDR1 is SEHNR and CDR2 is FQNEAQ (reference sequence). V shed 1 base and J shed 5 bases, with 6 bases lying between them. CDR3 protein: CASSLVGQNIQYF. For the CDR3, the DNA is TGTGCCAGCAGCTTAGTAGGGCAAAACATTCAGTACTTC.

The CDR3 DNA reads TGTGCCAGCAGCTTAACCCGGGACACCCTTCAACCCTACGAGCAGTACTTC. Residues: CASSLTRDTLQPYEQYF. The gene calls are TRBV11-2 and TRBJ2-7; possible D gene TRBD1, 6 bases. CDR3 length: 17 residues. Trimming took off 2 bases at V and 2 bases at J, with 19 bases between the two ends. The germline CDR1 and CDR2 sequences are SGHAT and FQNNGV. Complete variable domain (other parts from reference TRBV11-2 and TRBJ2-7): EAGVAQSPRYKIIEKRQSVAFWCNPISGHATLYWYQQILGQGPKLLIQFQNNGVVDDSQLPKDRFSAERLKGVDSTLKIQPAKLEDSAVYLCASSLTRDTLQPYEQYFGPGTRLTVT.

The chain combines TRBV5-1 with TRBJ1-3, with no clear D. Between the trimmed V and J ends, which lost 1 base and 0 bases, there was a span of 11 bases. The CDR3 consists of 16 residues. Germline V gives CDR1 SGHRS, CDR2 YFSETQ. CDR3: CASSLNQHSSGNTIYF. The CDR3 nucleotides read TGCGCCAGCAGCTTGAATCAGCATAGCTCTGGAAACACCATATATTTT.

To note about this clonotype: A read error may be the cause here, since a much bigger clone is one base away. The rearrangement links TRBV2 to TRBJ1-1; weak D call: TRBD1 (5 bases). Looked up from germline, CDR1 is SNHLY and CDR2 is FYNNEI. The CDR3 runs to 16 residues. V lost 3 bases and J lost 5, with 19 bases in between. This CDR3 reads CASSEFGGMMDTEAFF. CDR3 nucleotides: TGTGCCAGCAGTGAGTTCGGGGGGATGATGGATACTGAAGCTTTCTTT.

This clonotype has a count of ten or more. This sequence joins TRBV9 and TRBJ2-5; D is perhaps TRBD2 (6 bases). Germline-derived CDR1 and CDR2 are SGDLS and YYNGEE. The CDR3 is 13 residues long. Trimming cost V 3 bases and J 4 bases, with 10 bases left between them. CDR3 amino acids: CASSARERETQYF. The CDR3, as DNA: TGTGCCAGCAGCGCCCGGGAGCGAGAGACCCAGTACTTC.

CDR3 residues: CASSYRLKETQYF. CDR3 DNA: TGTGCCAGCTCTTACAGACTAAAAGAGACCCAGTACTTC. This sequence joins TRBV28 and TRBJ2-5; the D gene is possibly TRBD2 (5 bases). V was clipped by 8 bases and J by 3 bases, with 13 bases between them. Germline-derived CDR1 and CDR2 are MDHEN and SYDVKM. The CDR3 loop spans 13 amino acids.

This clonotype was counted at least ten times. V usage is TRBV30 and J usage is TRBJ2-1, with 10 bases that match TRBD2. From germline, CDR1 is GTSNPN and CDR2 SVGIG (reference sequence). V lost 2 bases, J lost 3 bases, and 7 bases stayed unmatched. CDR3 size: 16 residues. CDR3 in amino acids: CAWSRSASGSYNEQFF. The CDR3 coding sequence is TGTGCCTGGAGTCGGTCGGCTAGCGGGAGCTACAATGAGCAGTTCTTC.

In its sample, this clonotype was seen many times. V gene TRBV27 combines with J gene TRBJ2-1; 9 nucleotides agree with TRBD2. This CDR3 comprises 16 residues. CDR1 is MNHEY and CDR2 is SMNVEV in the germline V gene (reference sequence). V shed 5 bases and J 7 bases; nucleotides not matched to a gene: 12. CDR3 in amino acids: CASSDRLAVTRNEQFF. CDR3 nucleotide sequence: TGTGCCAGCAGTGACAGACTAGCGGTGACGCGGAATGAGCAGTTCTTC.

There are many counts of this clonotype. The rearrangement joins TRBV2 to TRBJ1-5; D unresolved. CDR3 length: 15 amino acids. CDR1 is SNHLY and CDR2 is FYNNEI in the germline V gene. V was clipped by 1 base and J by 2 bases, with 9 bases between them. CDR3 sequence (DNA): TGTGCCAGCAGTGAAGATAGTCCAGGCAATCAGCCCCAGCATTTT. Translation gives CASSEDSPGNQPQHF.

This clonotype appeared a few times. The V and J genes are TRBV24-1 and TRBJ2-5; D remains unclear. This CDR3 has 13 residues. Germline V gene sequence: CDR1 KGHDR, CDR2 SFDVKD. The V end was cut by 3 bases, the J end by 5 bases, with 9 bases between. Here the CDR3 reads CATSDPYRETQYF. In nucleotides, the CDR3 is TGTGCCACCAGTGATCCCTATCGGGAGACCCAGTACTTC.

Comment on this clonotype: The conserved phenylalanine or tryptophan normally closing the CDR3 is absent here, so this likely arose from a read error. The genes are TRBV27 and TRBJ2-3; D is ambiguous. Between the trimmed V and J ends, which lost 7 bases and 1 base, there was a span of 18 bases. The CDR3 contains 16 residues. Germline V CDR1 and CDR2: MNHEY, SMNVEV (reference sequence). The CDR3 region is CASTSFQEGGTDTQYI. Written as DNA, the CDR3 is TGTGCCAGCACCTCTTTTCAGGAAGGAGGCACAGATACGCAGTATATT.

This clonotype was counted between two and nine times. The V call is TRBV3-1, the J call TRBJ2-3; 9 bases are shared with TRBD1. The CDR3 covers 14 residues. CDR1 is LGHDT, CDR2 YNNKEL, per germline (reference sequence). Losses at the gene ends were 5 bases for V and 4 bases for J; bases not matched to a gene: 4. This CDR3 reads CASSSTGGPDTQYF. CDR3 coding DNA: TGTGCCAGCAGCTCGACAGGGGGGCCAGATACGCAGTATTTT.

The chain has TRBV2 and TRBJ1-1; D is unclear. This CDR3 region has 12 residues. V was trimmed by 2 bases and J by 6 bases, leaving 7 bases between them. CDR1 and CDR2 (germline): SNHLY, FYNNEI. Here the CDR3 reads CASSEILAEAFF. The DNA for the CDR3 is TGTGCCAGCAGTGAAATCCTCGCTGAAGCTTTCTTT.

This clonotype is a singleton in its sample. A much larger clone differs from this one at a single base, so this may be a read error. The rearrangement links TRBV2 to TRBJ1-5, with TRBD1 as a possible D gene (6 bases). Germline loops: CDR1 SNHLY, CDR2 FYNNEI. The CDR3 runs 14 residues. With 6 bases removed from V and 5 bases from J, the gap between germline ends came to 14 bases. The CDR3 sequence: CASSVDGGDQPQHF. Written as DNA, the CDR3 is TGTGCCAGCAGCGTTGACGGGGGCGATCAGCCCCAGCATTTT.

This clonotype has just a few counts. The genes are TRBV28 and TRBJ2-1; 10 positions match TRBD2. CDR1 MDHEN and CDR2 SYDVKM come from the germline V gene. Trimming took 1 base from V and 6 from J; bases not matched to a gene: 12. The CDR3 is 18 amino acids. In nucleotides, the CDR3 is TGTGCCAGCAGTTTATTTCTAGCGGGAGCGGGGGGGGGCAATGAGCAGTTCTTC. As protein: CASSLFLAGAGGGNEQFF. Based on the CDR3 plus reference TRBV28 and TRBJ2-1, the full variable domain is DVKVTQSSRYLVKRTGEKVFLECVQDMDHENMFWYRQDPGLGLRLIYFSYDVKMKEKGDIPEGYSVSREKKERFSLILESASTNQTSMYLCASSLFLAGAGGGNEQFFGPGTRLTVL.

There are many counts of this clonotype. The genes are TRBV20-1 and TRBJ2-3; no reliable D call. The CDR3 length is 15 residues. CDR1 and CDR2 from the germline V gene are DFQATT and SNEGSKA (reference sequence). The V and J ends lost 1 base and 5 bases respectively, with 16 bases between them. In DNA form, the CDR3 reads TGCAGTGCTAGAGCCTTCGGAGTAGTGGGAGATACGCAGTATTTT. Protein product: CSARAFGVVGDTQYF.

This clonotype was detected many times. The gene calls are TRBV11-2 and TRBJ2-3; D is perhaps TRBD2 (6 bases). Germline-derived CDR1 and CDR2 are SGHAT and FQNNGV. V was clipped by 8 bases and J by 6 bases, with 24 bases between them. The CDR3 covers 16 residues. The CDR3: CASSEGLRAGLDTQYF. Written as DNA, the CDR3 is TGTGCCAGCTCCGAGGGCCTCAGGGCGGGACTGGATACGCAGTATTTT.